The 20 T cell receptor beta chains listed next were all sequenced from one sample in a study of T-cell reconstitution after alpha-beta-depleted transplantation in children. Molecular barcoding with unique molecular identifiers was used for the TCRbeta library. TCRdb recomputed calls from the PCR reads with MiXCR, one row per CDR3 protein. The profile covers about 610,000 distinct CDR3 sequences, with approximately 10% appearing a single time and 4% to 5% taken by the ten largest. This material consisted of PBMCs from the stem cell graft donor, taken from the stem cell graft. The receptors shown here come from a human donor who donated a stem cell graft to a child with acute myeloid leukemia.

The chain employs TRBV6-2 or TRBV6-3 and TRBJ1-2, with unresolved D. The CDR3 contains 13 residues. Trimming took off 7 bases at V and 4 bases at J, with 13 bases between the two ends. The germline V gene has CDR1 MNHEY and CDR2 SVGEGT. The CDR3 loop is CASTYAPGYGYTF. The CDR3 nucleotides read TGTGCCAGCACCTATGCCCCTGGCTATGGCTACACCTTC.

In nucleotides, the CDR3 is TGTGCCAGCAGTTCACAACACTACGAGCAGTACTTC. Translated: CASSSQHYEQYF. The chain carries TRBV27 and TRBJ2-7; D is unresolved. This CDR3 is built from 12 residues. Germline values: CDR1 MNHEY, CDR2 SMNVEV (reference sequence). Trimming stripped 4 bases from V and 3 bases from J, with 7 bases between.

In its sample, this clonotype was seen a few times. The chain has TRBV5-1 and TRBJ1-6; D remains unclear. V was clipped by 1 base and J by 0 bases, with 5 bases between them. CDR1 and CDR2 (germline): SGHRS, YFSETQ. The CDR3 is made up of 15 amino acids. CDR3 protein: CASSLISSYNSPLHF. The CDR3 DNA is TGCGCCAGCAGCTTGATAAGCTCCTATAATTCACCCCTCCACTTT.

This clonotype was seen a few times. The gene calls are TRBV10-3 and TRBJ2-7; 8 bases are a match to TRBD1. CDR3 length: 16 residues. Trimming removed 5 bases from V and 5 bases from J; junction bases left unmatched: 14. Germline CDR1 and CDR2: ENHRY and SYGVKD. The CDR3 loop is CAISLKGRDRHNEQYF. As DNA, the CDR3 is TGTGCCATCAGTTTGAAGGGCCGGGACAGGCACAACGAGCAGTACTTC.

The chain joins TRBV28 to TRBJ1-2, with no clear D. The germline V gene encodes CDR1 MDHEN and CDR2 SYDVKM. CDR3 length: 12 amino acids. The V and J ends lost 6 bases and 4 bases respectively, with 9 bases between them. CDR3 coding DNA: TGTGCCAGCAGCGACGGATCCTATGGCTACACCTTC. This translates into CASSDGSYGYTF.

The gene calls are TRBV12-3 or TRBV12-4 and TRBJ1-2; 7 bases map to TRBD1. The CDR3 consists of 13 residues. With V trimmed by 3 bases and J by 6 bases, 4 bases remained unmatched. The CDR3 coding sequence is TGTGCCAGCAGTTTTAAGGGGGCGCATGGCTACACCTTC. It codes for CASSFKGAHGYTF.

This clonotype was detected a few times. The V call is TRBV28, the J call TRBJ2-4; D is unresolved. V was clipped by 5 bases and J by 3 bases, with 5 bases between them. The germline CDR1 and CDR2 sequences are MDHEN and SYDVKM. The CDR3 totals 12 residues. The CDR3 protein is CASSLDKNIQYF. Written as DNA, the CDR3 is TGTGCCAGCAGTCTCGACAAAAACATTCAGTACTTC.

In its sample, this clonotype was seen many times. The V call is TRBV5-1, the J call TRBJ2-5; D may be TRBD1 or TRBD2 (5 bases each). Germline V gives CDR1 SGHRS, CDR2 YFSETQ. The CDR3 is 16 amino acids. V was clipped by 0 bases and J by 5 bases, with 17 bases between them. As DNA, the CDR3 is TGCGCCAGCAGCTTGGCAACGGGGCCAGGTCACGAGACCCAGTACTTC. Its protein is CASSLATGPGHETQYF.

Ten or more counts support this clonotype. The gene calls are TRBV20-1 and TRBJ1-1; tentative D call: TRBD1 (5 bases). This CDR3 contains 18 residues. Trimming shortened V by 0 bases and J by 3 bases, and 23 bases separated the two germline ends. Germline V gives CDR1 DFQATT, CDR2 SNEGSKA (reference sequence). The CDR3 DNA sequence: TGCAGTGCTAGAGAGGGACCAGGCCCAGGACCCCGGTACACTGAAGCTTTCTTT. Its translation is CSAREGPGPGPRYTEAFF.

The chain is built from TRBV20-1 and TRBJ1-6, with 9 bases lining up with TRBD1. This CDR3 is 13 amino acids long. The V gene end was trimmed by 6 bases and the J gene end by 10 bases; junction bases not matched to a gene: 7. In germline, CDR1 is DFQATT, CDR2 SNEGSKA (reference sequence). This CDR3 reads CSARQGVRSPLHF. The CDR3 DNA reads TGCAGTGCCCGACAGGGGGTAAGGTCACCCCTCCACTTT.

This clonotype was counted between two and nine times. The V and J genes are TRBV20-1 and TRBJ2-4; 9 bases line up with TRBD2. After removal of 5 bases from V and 6 bases from J, the junction contained 5 bases not matched to a gene. Looked up from germline, CDR1 is DFQATT and CDR2 is SNEGSKA (reference sequence). The CDR3 contains 13 residues. In DNA form, the CDR3 reads TGCAGTGCTCCTGGGACTAGCCTAAACATTCAGTACTTC. Its protein product is CSAPGTSLNIQYF.

CDR3 nucleotide sequence: TGTGCCAGCAGCTTAACAGGGGGCTTGACTGAAGCTTTCTTT. It encodes CASSLTGGLTEAFF. This chain connects TRBV7-9 to TRBJ1-1; TRBD1 matches at 9 bases. Germline V lookup: CDR1 SEHNR, CDR2 FQNEAQ (reference sequence). The CDR3 length is 14 residues. V was pared by 2 bases and J by 5 bases, with 3 bases of the junction left unmatched. Drawing the rest from reference TRBV7-9 and TRBJ1-1, the complete variable domain is DTGVSQNPRHKITKRGQNVTFRCDPISEHNRLYWYRQTLGQGPEFLTYFQNEAQLEKSRLLSDRFSAERPKGSFSTLEIQRTEQGDSAMYLCASSLTGGLTEAFFGQGTRLTVV.

At least ten counts were recorded for this clonotype. J is TRBJ2-6 and V is TRBV6-2 or TRBV6-3; the D gene could be TRBD1 or TRBD2 (6 bases each). Germline values: CDR1 MNHEY, CDR2 SVGEGT. V lost 3 bases, J lost 5 bases, and 17 bases lay in between. The CDR3 covers 17 residues. CDR3 nucleotides: TGTGCCAGCAGTTATGCCGGGGGCCAGCTTCGGGCCAACGTCCTGACTTTC. Translating gives CASSYAGGQLRANVLTF.

The sample holds a few counts of this clonotype. The chain carries TRBV12-3 or TRBV12-4 and TRBJ2-7; the D gene is possibly TRBD1 (6 bases). This CDR3 spans 14 amino acids. V lost 6 bases, J lost 7 bases, and 19 bases lay in between. CDR3 DNA sequence: TGTGCCAGCAGCTTGACACAGGGCCACGCAGAGCAGTACTTC. It specifies CASSLTQGHAEQYF.

This clonotype was observed at least ten times. The chain carries TRBV10-3 and TRBJ2-7, with 7 bases identical to TRBD1. Germline CDR1 ENHRY, CDR2 SYGVKD. Trimming at V came to 6 bases and at J to 0 bases, leaving 5 bases not matched to a gene. The CDR3 is 14 residues long. The DNA of the CDR3 is TGTGCCATCAGACCCGGACAGGACTCCTACGAGCAGTACTTC. Residues: CAIRPGQDSYEQYF.

The rearrangement uses TRBV29-1 and TRBJ2-5; maybe TRBD1 (6 bases). The CDR3 contains 13 residues. V lost 6 bases to trimming and J lost 2 bases, with 13 bases between them. Germline assignment: CDR1 SQVTM and CDR2 ANQGSEA. The CDR3, as DNA: TGCAGCGTGATTCGACAGGTTCAAGAGACCCAGTACTTC. Translating it yields CSVIRQVQETQYF.

The sample holds many counts of this clonotype. This chain's CDR3 is CASSAQDSYNYGYTF. The CDR3 DNA sequence: TGCGCCAGCAGCGCCCAGGACAGCTACAACTATGGCTACACCTTC. The V and J genes are TRBV5-1 and TRBJ1-2, with a tentative D call TRBD1 (6 bases). Germline CDR1 and CDR2: SGHRS and YFSETQ. Trimming left V 4 bases short and J 2 bases short, with 15 bases between. The CDR3 runs 15 residues.

This clonotype was seen at least ten times. The CDR3 protein is CASSHLLQGSGELFF. CDR3 coding DNA: TGCGCCAGCAGCCACCTACTACAGGGCTCCGGGGAGCTGTTTTTT. The chain is built from TRBV5-1 and TRBJ2-2, with D tentatively TRBD1 (6 bases). This CDR3 has 15 amino acids. Trimming took 4 bases from V and 6 from J, leaving 16 bases between them. Germline V gene sequence: CDR1 SGHRS, CDR2 YFSETQ.

This clonotype was seen ten or more times. DNA for the CDR3: TGCAGTGCTAGCCCCCCTACTGGGGCTAATGAAAAACTGTTTTTT. Translation gives CSASPPTGANEKLFF. This chain connects TRBV20-1 to TRBJ1-4, with no clear D. V lost 3 bases, J lost 3 bases, and 14 bases lay in between. CDR1 and CDR2 (germline): DFQATT, SNEGSKA (reference sequence). CDR3 length equals 15 residues.

Ten or more counts support this clonotype. This chain links TRBV6-2 or TRBV6-3 with TRBJ2-3, with 11 bases identical to TRBD2. This CDR3 is 16 amino acids long. V shed 6 bases, J shed 5 bases, and the junction held 10 bases outside the gene matches. Germline V CDR1 and CDR2: MNHEY, SVGEGT. The CDR3 nucleotides read TGTGCCAGCAGCGCCGCTAGCGGGAGGTTTAAAGATACGCAGTATTTT. It encodes CASSAASGRFKDTQYF.